This T cell receptor beta chain emerged from a study of T cell repertoires in cytomegalovirus infection (dated 2019 in TCRdb). Study-level background: The HLA type of each donor mattered for the analysis, because public TCR beta signatures pointed to carriage of CMV infection along with the matching HLA type. Broad study findings and their caveats: The ex vivo response was dominated by HLA-C-restricted CMV-specific TCR beta clonotypes, which also provided the single most frequent clonotype in two of eight donors. In both this cohort and an independent cohort of 350 to 400 donors, the cumulative frequency of public TCR beta family members distinguished carriers of CMV infection plus the relevant HLA type.

Looking up the germline V gene yields CDR1 SGHTA and CDR2 FQGNSA. From V the trimming removes 6 bases and from J it removes 5 bases, while the gene matches leave 8 bases of the junction unaccounted for. From its cysteine to its phenylalanine, the CDR3 spans 14 amino acids. Just CDR3 DNA is preserved here, 42 bases in frame from base 1. This clonotype was found many times. The clone's antigen remains unknown. Per-base qualities were not stored, and no clone one base away is much larger. The reads were generated on an Illumina HiSeq 1500. TCRdb trimmed public reads at Q25 via fastp, called clones via MiXCR and kept in-frame beta chains. Under each unique CDR3 protein, matching rows form one entry showing the most common genes and DNA. The sample table holds 200,000 to 300,000 distinct CDR3 sequences, of which over 9% were seen once. The ten largest clonotypes hold approximately 1.8% of the sample.

The sequenced sample consisted of PBMCs. The receptor's source is a human donor in good health (CMV status not recorded). Some clones in this sample may be carry-over from other donors' samples. Here the chain combines TRBV7-2 and TRBJ2-3, with 7 bases in between that match TRBD2. CDR3 sequence: CASRGLVSQDTQYF. At the DNA level, the sequence is TGTGCCAGCAGAGGACTAGTGAGTCAAGATACGCAGTATTTT. Extended through the reference TRBV7-2 and TRBJ2-3 proteins, this CDR3 yields the full variable domain: GAGVSQSPSNKVTEKGKDVELRCDPISGHTALYWYRQSLGQGLEFLIYFQGNSAPDKSGLPSDRFSAERTGGSVSTLTIQRTQQEDSAVYLCASRGLVSQDTQYFGPGTRLTVL.